The text below deals with one TCR beta chain. Its antigen is currently unknown. This sample is drawn from a study of T cell responses to AZD1222 COVID-19 vaccine. The study, taken as a whole, reports: None of the repertoires were sampled until the peak T cell response had passed. At baseline, seropositivity was found in only 5 to 7 AZD1222 recipients.

The data were produced by immunoSEQ multiplex PCR, yet TCRdb's version contains in-frame clones alone and is incomplete. The sample lists fewer than 110,000 clones; about 92% were seen once. Deletions cut 4 bases from V and 7 bases from J, with 18 bases between. Germline CDR1 reads SGHNT; CDR2 reads YYREEE (reference sequence). The CDR3 is 15 residues long. The chain joins TRBV5-4 to TRBJ2-1, with D possibly being TRBD1 (6 bases). The clonotype originates from an adult in good health. Material: peripheral blood, obtained on day 0 of AZD1222 vaccination. The CDR3 region is CASSAQGWGSNEQFF. In nucleotides, the CDR3 is TGTGCCAGCAGCGCCCAGGGGTGGGGTAGTAATGAGCAGTTCTTC.